These 27 T cell receptor beta chains originate from one sample sequenced in a study of T cell repertoires in cytomegalovirus infection. The antigens for these receptors are not known. TCRdb ran MiXCR on the reads and lists one entry per CDR3 protein. The data show tens of thousands of distinct CDR3 sequences, roughly a quarter seen once. The sequenced sample was CD8+ T cells from cultured PBMCs, obtained from culture after CMV antigen stimulation. All receptors derive from a human donor in good health (CMV status not recorded). Some clones in this sample may be carry-over from other donors' samples.

The rearrangement links TRBV4-3 to TRBJ1-1; D is unresolved. This CDR3 spans 13 amino acids. Germline V CDR1 and CDR2: LGHNA, YSLEER. V shed 6 bases and J shed 2 bases, with 10 bases lying between them. CDR3 region: CASRHFFNTEAFF. The CDR3 DNA is TGCGCCAGCAGACACTTCTTTAACACTGAAGCTTTCTTT.

This clonotype occurred a few times. The V gene is TRBV6-5, the J gene TRBJ1-1, with unresolved D. Germline V gives CDR1 MNHEY, CDR2 SVGAGI. Trimming removed 5 bases from V and 1 base from J, with 14 bases in between. This CDR3 spans 15 amino acids. CDR3 region: CASSPSPGRNTEAFF. The CDR3 bases are TGTGCCAGCAGTCCCTCGCCAGGACGGAACACTGAAGCTTTCTTT.

The genes are TRBV7-9 and TRBJ1-5; D is undetermined. V was trimmed by 7 bases and J by 7 bases, leaving 11 bases between them. CDR3 length: 12 residues. Germline V gives CDR1 SEHNR, CDR2 FQNEAQ (reference sequence). This CDR3 reads CASTEGRQPQHF. CDR3 sequence (DNA): TGTGCCAGCACCGAAGGGAGGCAGCCCCAGCATTTT.

The table lists this clonotype with many counts. The CDR3 loop is CASSFSGGEADTQYF. The DNA of the CDR3 is TGTGCCAGCAGCTTTAGCGGGGGGGAGGCAGATACGCAGTATTTT. The chain carries TRBV7-2 and TRBJ2-3; TRBD2 matches 11 bases. Germline-derived CDR1 and CDR2 are SGHTA and FQGNSA. The CDR3 totals 15 residues. Trimming at V came to 3 bases and at J to 4 bases, leaving 3 bases not matched to a gene.

V is TRBV9 and J is TRBJ2-2; 11 nucleotides line up with TRBD2. CDR3 size: 15 residues. V was clipped by 4 bases and J by 4 bases; unmatched bases: 3. Per germline, CDR1 SGDLS and CDR2 YYNGEE. CDR3 in amino acids: CASSHLAGGTGELFF. The DNA for the CDR3 is TGTGCCAGCAGCCATCTAGCGGGAGGCACCGGGGAGCTGTTTTTT.

This clonotype was seen a handful of times. This chain connects TRBV27 to TRBJ2-3; TRBD2 matches at 13 bases. Trimming removed 4 bases from V and 5 bases from J; junction bases left unmatched: 6. CDR1 is MNHEY, CDR2 SMNVEV, per germline (reference sequence). The CDR3 runs 16 residues. The CDR3 here is CASSWGLAGTLDTQYF. CDR3 DNA: TGTGCCAGCAGTTGGGGACTAGCGGGGACTCTAGATACGCAGTATTTT.

A note on this clonotype: Its ends do not fully match the called genes, so a read error is possible. The genes are TRBV7-9 and TRBJ1-1; no firm D call. Looked up from germline, CDR1 is SEHNR and CDR2 is FQNEAQ (reference sequence). The CDR3 has 15 residues. CDR3 sequence reads: CANSLRGSGNTEAFF. In DNA, the CDR3 is TGTGCCAACAGCTTACGAGGGAGCGGGAACACTGAAGCTTTCTTT.

This clonotype was seen a few times. The chain employs TRBV7-8 and TRBJ2-1; D possibly matches TRBD1 or TRBD2 (5 bases each). Trimming removed 6 bases at V and 2 bases at J, with 20 bases between. This CDR3 is built from 17 residues. Germline CDR1 and CDR2: SGHVS and FQNEAQ. The CDR3 loop reads CASRRQNRDRAYNEQFF. As DNA, the CDR3 is TGTGCCAGCAGGAGACAAAACCGGGACCGGGCCTACAATGAGCAGTTCTTC. The whole variable domain, remainder taken from reference TRBV7-8 and TRBJ2-1, is GAGVSQSPRYKVAKRGQDVALRCDPISGHVSLFWYQQALGQGPEFLTYFQNEAQLDKSGLPSDRFFAERPEGSVSTLKIQRTQQEDSAVYLCASRRQNRDRAYNEQFFGPGTRLTVL.

This clonotype was observed many times. V and J are TRBV4-3 and TRBJ1-2; perhaps TRBD1 as D (5 bases). Germline loops: CDR1 LGHNA, CDR2 YSLEER. Trimming took off 3 bases at V and 8 bases at J, with 16 bases between the two ends. The CDR3 runs 14 residues. CDR3 residues: CASSQGTTVRGYTF. CDR3 DNA: TGCGCCAGCAGCCAGGGGACTACTGTCAGGGGCTACACCTTC.

This clonotype appeared once. V and J are TRBV24-1 and TRBJ2-1, with TRBD1 identical over 11 bases. CDR1 KGHDR and CDR2 SFDVKD come from the germline V gene. The CDR3 covers 16 residues. The V segment lost 4 bases and the J segment 8 bases; nucleotides outside the gene matches: 9. In nucleotides, the CDR3 is TGTGCCACCAGTGACCATCGGACAGGGGGCTATGATGAGCAGTTCTTC. This codes for CATSDHRTGGYDEQFF.

This clonotype was picked up a small number of times. The genes are TRBV28 and TRBJ2-1, with 7 bases matching TRBD1. Germline loops: CDR1 MDHEN, CDR2 SYDVKM. This CDR3 has 14 amino acids. Unmatched junction bases numbered 5, after V lost 7 bases and J lost 2 bases. The CDR3 DNA is TGTGCCAGCACTGTGGGACAGACCTACAATGAGCAGTTCTTC. Translated, it gives CASTVGQTYNEQFF.

The rearrangement links TRBV18 to TRBJ1-4; D gene ambiguous. Trimming stripped 3 bases from V and 2 bases from J, with 10 bases between. The CDR3 has 15 amino acids. Germline CDR1 is KGHSH and CDR2 is LQKENI. Here the CDR3 reads CASSPVAGTNEKLFF. DNA of the CDR3: TGTGCCAGCTCACCCGTGGCGGGGACTAATGAAAAACTGTTTTTT.

The chain recombines TRBV19 with TRBJ2-7; D is unclear. Germline V gene data show CDR1 as LNHDA and CDR2 as SQIVND (reference sequence). Trimming cost V 5 bases and J 2 bases, with 10 bases left between them. The CDR3 sequence is 13 residues long. CDR3 in amino acids: CASSLSPTYEQYF. The CDR3 DNA reads TGTGCCAGTAGTCTGAGCCCTACCTACGAGCAGTACTTC.

The chain links TRBV6-5 to TRBJ2-1; D may be TRBD1 (5 bases). The CDR3 is 13 amino acids. Germline CDR1 reads MNHEY; CDR2 reads SVGAGI. With 9 bases removed from V and 8 bases from J, the gap between germline ends came to 17 bases. In DNA, the CDR3 is TGTGCCAGTGGTTCAGGGAATATGGATGAGCAGTTCTTC. Translation: CASGSGNMDEQFF.

J is TRBJ2-3 and V is TRBV29-1, with TRBD2 identical over 14 bases. Germline lookup yields CDR1 SQVTM and CDR2 ANQGSEA. The V segment lost 3 bases and the J segment 7 bases; nucleotides outside the gene matches: 9. The CDR3 covers 16 residues. The CDR3 loop is CSVDGLAGGPRNTQYF. For the CDR3, the DNA is TGCAGCGTTGACGGACTAGCGGGGGGCCCGAGGAATACGCAGTATTTT.

This clonotype appeared once. The chain uses TRBV7-2 and TRBJ2-7; TRBD1 matches at 8 bases. Trimming at V came to 4 bases and at J to 3 bases, leaving 5 bases not matched to a gene. Germline V gene data show CDR1 as SGHTA and CDR2 as FQGNSA. This CDR3 has 14 residues. The CDR3 is CASSSPDRVYEQYF. The DNA of the CDR3 is TGTGCCAGCAGCTCCCCGGACAGGGTCTACGAGCAGTACTTC.

The rearrangement links TRBV24-1 to TRBJ2-2; possibly TRBD2 for D (6 bases). This CDR3 has 15 residues. V gave up 0 bases and J gave up 6 bases, with 10 bases separating them. In germline, CDR1 is KGHDR, CDR2 SFDVKD. CDR3: CATSDLNSGSGELFF. In DNA, the CDR3 is TGTGCCACCAGTGATTTGAACAGCGGGTCCGGGGAGCTGTTTTTT.

The DNA of the CDR3 is TGTGCCAGCAGTCCCTCGGGGGTCTTCGACACTGAAGCTTTCTTT. It is translated as CASSPSGVFDTEAFF. The chain recombines TRBV6-1 with TRBJ1-1, with TRBD1 as a possible D gene (5 bases). Germline values: CDR1 MNHNS, CDR2 SASEGT. The ends were cut back, 5 bases at V and 3 bases at J, with 16 bases in the middle. CDR3 size: 15 residues.

In DNA form, the CDR3 reads TGTGCCAGCAACCCGGGGAGGGGAAATGAGCAGTTCTTC. It translates to CASNPGRGNEQFF. The chain is built from TRBV9 and TRBJ2-1; 7 nucleotides line up with TRBD2. CDR1 is SGDLS and CDR2 is YYNGEE in the germline V gene. The V and J ends lost 6 bases and 7 bases, in that order; junction bases with no gene match: 7. The CDR3 length is 13 residues. Full variable domain (outside the CDR3, taken from reference TRBV9 and TRBJ2-1): DSGVTQTPKHLITATGQRVTLRCSPRSGDLSVYWYQQSLDQGLQFLIQYYNGEERAKGNILERFSAQQFPDLHSELNLSSLELGDSALYFCASNPGRGNEQFFGPGTRLTVL.

This clonotype was observed at least ten times. The chain is built from TRBV2 and TRBJ2-3; TRBD2 might be the D (5 bases). Germline V gives CDR1 SNHLY, CDR2 FYNNEI. V lost 1 base and J lost 4, with 9 bases in between. The CDR3 covers 14 residues. CDR3 sequence reads: CASSEGTVPDTQYF. The DNA for the CDR3 is TGTGCCAGCAGTGAAGGGACTGTCCCAGATACGCAGTATTTT. The whole variable domain, remainder taken from reference TRBV2 and TRBJ2-3, is EPEVTQTPSHQVTQMGQEVILRCVPISNHLYFYWYRQILGQKVEFLVSFYNNEISEKSEIFDDQFSVERPDGSNFTLKIRSTKLEDSAMYFCASSEGTVPDTQYFGPGTRLTVL.

This clonotype was found a few times. The chain uses TRBV12-3 or TRBV12-4 and TRBJ2-7; D is tentatively TRBD1 or TRBD2 (5 bases each). V lost 0 bases, J lost 0 bases, and 15 bases lay in between. CDR3 size: 17 residues. CDR3 sequence reads: CASSLALRDVSSYEQYF. The DNA of the CDR3 is TGTGCCAGCAGTTTAGCCCTCCGGGACGTGAGCTCCTACGAGCAGTACTTC.

This chain uses TRBV4-3 with TRBJ2-1; no definite D call. The ends were cut back, 0 bases at V and 5 bases at J, with 14 bases in the middle. The CDR3 length is 16 residues. Germline lookup yields CDR1 LGHNA and CDR2 YSLEER. In nucleotides, the CDR3 is TGCGCCAGCAGCCAAGATTCCTTCGGTGAGGACAATGAGCAGTTCTTC. Translating gives CASSQDSFGEDNEQFF.

The count of this clonotype is one. This sequence joins TRBV29-1 and TRBJ2-7, with 11 bases identical to TRBD2. Trimming cost V 6 bases and J 4 bases; bases outside gene matches: 2. Germline values: CDR1 SQVTM, CDR2 ANQGSEA. The CDR3 extends over 12 amino acids. The DNA for the CDR3 is TGCAGCGTCCCTAGCGGGGGGTACGAGCAGTACTTC. It yields the protein CSVPSGGYEQYF.

This clonotype was picked up many times. The genes are TRBV24-1 and TRBJ2-1, with TRBD2 as a possible D gene (6 bases). The germline V gene has CDR1 KGHDR and CDR2 SFDVKD. Trimming cost V 7 bases and J 3 bases, with 15 bases left between them. The CDR3 has 15 residues. This chain's CDR3 is CATSRGTDLYNEQFF. As DNA, the CDR3 is TGTGCCACCAGCCGGGGGACGGATCTCTACAATGAGCAGTTCTTC.

In regard to this clonotype: A much larger clone lies a single base off, so this may be a read error. The chain joins TRBV11-2 to TRBJ2-1; the D is unclear. Per the germline V gene, CDR1 is SGHAT and CDR2 is FQNNGV. V was clipped by 1 base and J by 6 bases, with 4 bases between them. The CDR3 spans 12 residues. CDR3: CASSLVGNEQFF. The CDR3 nucleotides are TGTGCCAGCAGCTTAGTGGGCAATGAGCAGTTCTTC.

The chain couples TRBV6-6 to TRBJ1-5; perhaps TRBD1 as D (6 bases). Looked up from germline, CDR1 is MNHNY and CDR2 is SVGAGI (reference sequence). This CDR3 is 19 amino acids long. Trimming cost V 4 bases and J 0 bases, with 22 bases left between them. DNA for the CDR3: TGTGCCAGCAGTTTAGCTCAGGGGCAAAGGGGATATAGCAATCAGCCCCAGCATTTT. As protein: CASSLAQGQRGYSNQPQHF.

V gene TRBV19 combines with J gene TRBJ1-1; a weak D match, TRBD1 (5 bases). CDR1 LNHDA and CDR2 SQIVND come from the germline V gene (reference sequence). The germline V and J ends were trimmed by 9 bases and 1 base, with 9 bases remaining between them. The CDR3 covers 12 residues. The CDR3 loop is CASVGQNTEAFF. CDR3 nucleotide sequence: TGTGCCAGCGTAGGACAGAACACTGAAGCTTTCTTT.